Shown below are 24 T cell receptor beta chains from a single sample sequenced in a study of T cells in Graves' hyperthyroidism and ophthalmopathy. RNA transcripts provided the source from which TCR beta CDR3 regions were amplified. Carried out on the TCR CDR3, a first-round RT-PCR used the HTBI primer set. TCRdb ran MiXCR on the multiplex PCR reads and lists one entry per CDR3 protein. The profile shows a few hundred thousand distinct CDR3 sequences, 11% to 15% of them singletons. Sequenced sample: blood. The receptors come from a woman in her 40s with Graves' hyperthyroidism.

This clonotype has ten or more counts. This chain links TRBV28 with TRBJ2-1; D possibly corresponds to TRBD1 (6 bases). This CDR3 is 16 amino acids long. Looked up from germline, CDR1 is MDHEN and CDR2 is SYDVKM. The V gene lost 3 bases and the J gene lost 7 bases, with 19 bases spanning the gap. The CDR3 loop is CASSFFWGLKKNEQFF. CDR3 nucleotides: TGTGCCAGCAGTTTCTTTTGGGGGCTCAAAAAGAATGAGCAGTTCTTC.

The chain carries TRBV7-2 and TRBJ1-6; 8 bases agree with TRBD1. Germline V gene sequence: CDR1 SGHTA, CDR2 FQGNSA. V shed 3 bases, J shed 9 bases, and the junction held 4 bases outside the gene matches. CDR3 length: 14 amino acids. The CDR3 sequence: CASSFAGGVSPLHF. As DNA, the CDR3 is TGTGCCAGCAGCTTTGCAGGGGGCGTTTCACCCCTCCACTTT.

This clonotype was seen many times. The rearrangement joins TRBV6-1 to TRBJ2-7; D is undetermined. The CDR3 is 14 residues long. Germline values: CDR1 MNHNS, CDR2 SASEGT. V gave up 6 bases and J gave up 3 bases, with 15 bases separating them. CDR3 DNA: TGTGCCAGCAGCTACAGACACCACGGCTACGAGCAGTACTTC. This translates into CASSYRHHGYEQYF.

This clonotype was recorded at least ten times. V and J are TRBV20-1 and TRBJ1-4; 7 bases map to TRBD1. This CDR3 comprises 13 residues. V lost 3 bases, J lost 8 bases, and 6 bases stayed unmatched. CDR1 and CDR2 (germline): DFQATT, SNEGSKA (reference sequence). For the CDR3, the DNA is TGCAGTGCTAGTACAGGGGTTGGAGAAAAACTGTTTTTT. Translating gives CSASTGVGEKLFF.

This clonotype was detected a few times. V is TRBV24-1 and J is TRBJ2-2, with 8 bases fitting TRBD2. The germline CDR1 and CDR2 sequences are KGHDR and SFDVKD. CDR3 length: 14 residues. With 6 bases clipped from V and 3 bases from J, the junction kept 2 bases outside the gene matches. The DNA for the CDR3 is TGTGCCACCAGTAAAGCGGGAGACACCGGGGAGCTGTTTTTT. It codes for CATSKAGDTGELFF.

Turning to this clonotype: One end of the junction does not line up with germline, which may come from a read error. The chain employs TRBV11-3 and TRBJ1-1; tentative D call: TRBD1 (5 bases). Germline values: CDR1 SGHNT, CDR2 YENEEA. The CDR3 contains 14 residues. The CDR3, as DNA: TGTGCCAGCAGCTTAACGGGGGGGAACACTGTAGCTTTCTTT. Translation: CASSLTGGNTVAFF.

Many counts were recorded for this clonotype. The chain employs TRBV5-1 and TRBJ2-1; TRBD2 matches 16 bases. V gave up 3 bases and J gave up 9 bases; unmatched junction bases: 6. The germline gives CDR1 SGHRS, CDR2 YFSETQ. The CDR3 has 16 amino acids. In DNA, the CDR3 is TGCGCCAGCAGCTCCGGGACTAGCGGGAGGGCGGGTGAGCAGTTCTTC. Its translation is CASSSGTSGRAGEQFF.

At least ten counts were recorded for this clonotype. The chain is built from TRBV5-1 and TRBJ1-1; 7 bases line up with TRBD1. This CDR3 is 15 amino acids long. With 6 bases clipped from V and 4 bases from J, the junction kept 12 bases outside the gene matches. Germline lookup yields CDR1 SGHRS and CDR2 YFSETQ. Here the CDR3 reads CASTMGAGGLTEAFF. The CDR3 nucleotides read TGCGCCAGCACGATGGGGGCAGGGGGTCTCACTGAAGCTTTCTTT.

The sample holds many counts of this clonotype. CDR3 amino acids: CASSSLGTSPLHF. CDR3 DNA sequence: TGTGCCAGCAGTTCCCTCGGCACTTCACCCCTCCACTTT. The chain joins TRBV6-2 or TRBV6-3 to TRBJ1-6; D remains unclear. The CDR3 has 13 amino acids. V was clipped by 4 bases and J by 9 bases, with 10 bases between them. The germline V gene encodes CDR1 MNHEY and CDR2 SVGEGT.

This clonotype was seen many times. V is TRBV28 and J is TRBJ2-7; D is uncertain. The CDR3 is 13 amino acids. Deletions cut 5 bases from V and 3 bases from J, with 11 bases between. Germline CDR1 and CDR2: MDHEN and SYDVKM. CDR3 protein: CASSKGPFYEQYF. DNA of the CDR3: TGTGCCAGCAGTAAAGGGCCCTTCTACGAGCAGTACTTC.

The V call is TRBV12-3 or TRBV12-4, the J call TRBJ2-3; D is ambiguous. This CDR3 region has 13 residues. Trimming stripped 2 bases from V and 4 bases from J, with 7 bases between. The DNA of the CDR3 is TGTGCCAGCAGTTTAAAGTCTCCAGATACGCAGTATTTT. This encodes CASSLKSPDTQYF.

Many counts were recorded for this clonotype. The chain uses TRBV5-1 and TRBJ1-1, with D hard to call. The CDR3 covers 12 residues. V was pared by 2 bases and J by 7 bases, with 9 bases between. Germline values: CDR1 SGHRS, CDR2 YFSETQ. The CDR3 here is CASSFTRGEAFF. The CDR3 DNA reads TGCGCCAGCAGCTTTACACGGGGTGAAGCTTTCTTT.

This clonotype was observed a handful of times. The rearrangement joins TRBV5-4 to TRBJ2-2; tentatively, D is TRBD1 (6 bases). The germline V and J ends were trimmed by 3 bases and 5 bases, with 14 bases remaining between them. In germline, CDR1 is SGHNT, CDR2 YYREEE (reference sequence). The CDR3 has 15 residues. The CDR3 bases are TGTGCCAGCAGCTCGTCCCCTCAGGGGACCGGGGAGCTGTTTTTT. Protein: CASSSSPQGTGELFF.

This clonotype was detected once. The junction differs from germline at one of its ends, possibly a read error. The J gene is TRBJ2-5, the V gene TRBV2; 14 bases match TRBD2. CDR1 and CDR2 from the germline V gene are SNHLY and FYNNEI. The length of the CDR3 is 15 residues. CDR3 DNA: TGTGCCAGCAGTGTGACTAGCGGGAGGGGGGAGACCCAGTGCTTC. Translating gives CASSVTSGRGETQCF.

The V gene is TRBV4-2, the J gene TRBJ2-1, with 7 bases fitting TRBD2. This CDR3 spans 16 amino acids. Germline V gene sequence: CDR1 LGHNA, CDR2 YNFKEQ. V lost 0 bases and J lost 1; bases outside the gene matches: 3. This CDR3 reads CASSQDGGRSYNEQFF. The DNA of the CDR3 is TGTGCCAGCAGCCAAGACGGGGGGAGGTCCTACAATGAGCAGTTCTTC.

The V call is TRBV20-1, the J call TRBJ2-7; TRBD2 matches at 7 bases. V was clipped by 6 bases and J by 9 bases; unmatched bases: 14. The CDR3 spans 13 residues. Germline V gives CDR1 DFQATT, CDR2 SNEGSKA (reference sequence). The CDR3 protein is CSAGLVGGSGQYF. The CDR3 nucleotides read TGCAGTGCAGGACTAGTGGGGGGATCCGGGCAGTACTTC.

This clonotype was counted many times. This chain links TRBV4-1 with TRBJ2-1; D may be TRBD2 (5 bases). Germline CDR1 MGHRA, CDR2 YSYEKL. Trimming took 1 base from V and 3 from J, leaving 13 bases between them. The CDR3 contains 16 residues. CDR3 DNA: TGCGCCAGCAGCCAAGGAGGGCGGGCCCTCTACAATGAGCAGTTCTTC. Protein sequence: CASSQGGRALYNEQFF.

In this sample, this clonotype turned up a few times. The J gene is TRBJ1-1, the V gene TRBV19, with TRBD1 matching over 8 bases. The CDR3 sequence is 13 residues long. The junction had 7 bases not matched to a gene; V was cut back by 8 bases and J by 5 bases. Germline CDR1 and CDR2: LNHDA and SQIVND (reference sequence). CDR3 DNA sequence: TGTGCCAGTTGCAGGGGGCGTGAGACTGAAGCTTTCTTT. It translates to CASCRGRETEAFF. Variable domain in full (rest from reference TRBV19 and TRBJ1-1): DGGITQSPKYLFRKEGQNVTLSCEQNLNHDAMYWYRQDPGQGLRLIYYSQIVNDFQKGDIAEGYSVSREKKESFPLTVTSAQKNPTAFYLCASCRGRETEAFFGQGTRLTVV.

There are many counts of this clonotype. The chain has TRBV7-9 and TRBJ2-7; 7 bases line up with TRBD2. The trim removed 5 bases at V and 7 bases at J, leaving 17 bases unmatched. This CDR3 is 16 amino acids long. Germline-derived CDR1 and CDR2 are SEHNR and FQNEAQ (reference sequence). CDR3 in amino acids: CASSPRTAGRAGEQYF. Here the CDR3 DNA reads TGTGCCAGCAGCCCCCGGACTGCGGGGAGAGCGGGGGAGCAGTACTTC.

Concerning this clonotype: A read error may be the cause here, since a much bigger clone is one base away. This chain joins TRBV7-2 and TRBJ1-5; no clear D. CDR1 is SGHTA and CDR2 is FQGNSA in the germline V gene. This CDR3 is 13 amino acids long. V lost 3 bases and J lost 2, with 5 bases in between. CDR3 coding DNA: TGTGCCAGCAGCTTTGAACGCAATCAGCCCCAGCATTTT. It codes for CASSFERNQPQHF.

This rearrangement joins TRBV30 to TRBJ1-2; 9 bases are a match to TRBD1. J was trimmed by 8 bases and V by 2 bases; bases with no gene match: 9. CDR1 and CDR2 from the germline V gene are GTSNPN and SVGIG (reference sequence). CDR3 length equals 14 residues. The CDR3 nucleotides read TGTGCCTGGAGTAACGGATGGACAGGGGTAGGCTACACCTTC. It codes for CAWSNGWTGVGYTF.

This clonotype was recorded at least ten times. V and J are TRBV7-2 and TRBJ1-6; D remains ambiguous. V lost 5 bases, J lost 10 bases, and 15 bases lay in between. The length of the CDR3 is 14 residues. Looked up from germline, CDR1 is SGHTA and CDR2 is FQGNSA. In DNA, the CDR3 is TGTGCCAGCAGCCAGCGGGAGGGAGCGTCACCCCTCCACTTT. Translation gives CASSQREGASPLHF. The whole variable domain, filled in from reference TRBV7-2 and TRBJ1-6, reads GAGVSQSPSNKVTEKGKDVELRCDPISGHTALYWYRQSLGQGLEFLIYFQGNSAPDKSGLPSDRFSAERTGGSVSTLTIQRTQQEDSAVYLCASSQREGASPLHFGNGTRLTVT.

Many counts were recorded for this clonotype. The gene calls are TRBV5-1 and TRBJ1-2, with 8 positions matching TRBD1. Germline loops: CDR1 SGHRS, CDR2 YFSETQ. The length of the CDR3 is 14 residues. Trimming removed 4 bases from V and 5 bases from J; junction bases left unmatched: 7. The CDR3 bases are TGCGCCAGCAGCCCAGGGGGCTCAACGTATGGCTACACCTTC. Amino acid sequence: CASSPGGSTYGYTF.

This clonotype was detected many times. This chain links TRBV19 with TRBJ1-1, with 8 bases fitting TRBD1. This CDR3 comprises 17 residues. V dropped 4 bases and J dropped 0; count of bases not matched to a gene: 10. Looked up from germline, CDR1 is LNHDA and CDR2 is SQIVND (reference sequence). In nucleotides, the CDR3 is TGTGCCAGTAGTAGGGGACAGGCGGTCGTAATGAACACTGAAGCTTTCTTT. Amino acids: CASSRGQAVVMNTEAFF.